The T cell receptor beta chain described here comes from a study of T-cell memory formation after mild COVID-19. This clonotype has only a few counts. TCRdb redid the calling of the 5' RACE reads with MiXCR, one entry per CDR3 protein. The table has fewer than 500,000 distinct CDR3 sequences, approximately 23% seen once. Sample: PBMCs or a T cell subset sorted from them (not recorded which). This TCR derives from an adult woman who had mild COVID-19 (a few samples of this study predate the infection). Cell type and time point are not known.

The CDR3 here is CASSSMYGTYGYTF. DNA of the CDR3: TGTGCCAGCAGCTCAATGTATGGGACCTATGGCTACACCTTC. V gene TRBV7-2 combines with J gene TRBJ1-2, with D perhaps TRBD1 (5 bases). This CDR3 comprises 14 residues. Germline assignment: CDR1 SGHTA and CDR2 FQGNSA. V dropped 4 bases and J dropped 4 bases, with 13 bases sitting between them.